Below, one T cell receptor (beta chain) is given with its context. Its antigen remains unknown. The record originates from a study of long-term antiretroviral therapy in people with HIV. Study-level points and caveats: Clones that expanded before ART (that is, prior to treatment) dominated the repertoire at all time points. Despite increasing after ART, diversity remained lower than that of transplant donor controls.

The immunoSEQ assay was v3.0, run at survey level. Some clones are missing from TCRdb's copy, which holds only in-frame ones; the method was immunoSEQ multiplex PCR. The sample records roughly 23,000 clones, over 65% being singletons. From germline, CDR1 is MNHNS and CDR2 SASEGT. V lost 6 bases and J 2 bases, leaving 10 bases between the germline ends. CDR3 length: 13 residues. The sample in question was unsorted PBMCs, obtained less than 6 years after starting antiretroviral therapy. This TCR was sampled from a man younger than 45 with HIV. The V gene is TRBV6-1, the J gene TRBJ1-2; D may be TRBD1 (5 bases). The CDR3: CASRGRDNYGYTF. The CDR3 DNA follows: TGTGCCAGCAGGGGACGGGACAACTATGGCTACACCTTC.